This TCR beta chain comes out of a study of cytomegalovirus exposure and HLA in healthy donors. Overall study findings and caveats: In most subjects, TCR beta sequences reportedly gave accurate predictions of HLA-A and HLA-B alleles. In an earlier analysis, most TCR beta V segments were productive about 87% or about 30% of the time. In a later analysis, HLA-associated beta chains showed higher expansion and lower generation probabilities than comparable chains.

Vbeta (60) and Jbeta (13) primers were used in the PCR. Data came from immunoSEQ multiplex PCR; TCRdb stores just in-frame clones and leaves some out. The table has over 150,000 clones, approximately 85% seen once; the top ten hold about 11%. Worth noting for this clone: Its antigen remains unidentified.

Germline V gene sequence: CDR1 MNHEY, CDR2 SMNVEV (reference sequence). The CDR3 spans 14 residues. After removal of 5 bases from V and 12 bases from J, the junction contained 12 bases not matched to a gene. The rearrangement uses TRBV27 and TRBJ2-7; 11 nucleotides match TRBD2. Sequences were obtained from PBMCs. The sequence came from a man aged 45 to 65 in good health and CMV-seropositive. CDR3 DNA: TGTGCCAGCAGTATCACCGGGACTAGCGGATCTTGGTACTTC. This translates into CASSITGTSGSWYF.